The clone carrying this T cell receptor beta chain appeared once. The authors' processing: Reference gene primer amplification in the assay estimated nucleated cell counts. Using immunoSEQ multiplex PCR, the repertoire was profiled, and TCRdb retains in-frame clones only, with some absent. V and J calls and clone size are as listed in that table; D and trimming were resolved from the DNA. The table lists 130,000 to 150,000 clones, 80% to 90% of them singletons. The CDR3 is 14 amino acids. The ends were cut back, 1 base at V and 2 bases at J, with 10 bases in the middle. Germline CDR1 and CDR2: SGHNT and YYREEE (reference sequence). This record comes from a study of blood T cell repertoires in COVID-19. Looking at the study overall: The United States, Italy and Spain were the sources of the acute and convalescent COVID-19 samples. T cells, B-cell-depleted T cells, or PBMCs supplied cDNA or gDNA.

J is TRBJ2-7 and V is TRBV5-4, with TRBD2 as a possible D gene (6 bases). The sample was peripheral blood. The TCR originated in a man between 50 and 59 years old who had recovered from COVID-19. Here the CDR3 DNA reads TGTGCCAGCAGCTTGAGACTAGTGCCCTACGAGCAGTACTTC. Translating it yields CASSLRLVPYEQYF.